Sequencing of this T cell receptor beta chain was carried out in a study of blood T cell repertoires in COVID-19. Study-level background: Donors in the United States, Italy and Spain gave samples during acute or convalescent COVID-19. The analysed material was cDNA or gDNA that came from T cells, B-cell-depleted T cells, or PBMCs.

The CDR3 consists of 15 residues. The V gene end was trimmed by 3 bases and the J gene end by 2 bases; junction bases not matched to a gene: 6. The germline gives CDR1 SGHKS, CDR2 YYEKEE (reference sequence). Using immunoSEQ multiplex PCR, the repertoire was profiled, and TCRdb retains in-frame clones only, with some absent. The table shows about 92,000 clones, with over 60% occurring only once. Sequencing was carried out using peripheral blood. The chain couples TRBV5-5 to TRBJ1-2; 8 nucleotides match TRBD1. This TCR was sampled from a man between 50 and 59 years old who had recovered from COVID-19. This CDR3 reads CASSSGQGGNYGYTF. In DNA form, the CDR3 reads TGTGCCAGCAGCTCCGGACAGGGTGGAAACTATGGCTACACCTTC.